A selection of T cell receptor beta chains follows, all from one sample in a study of CD8 T cells in Susac syndrome. One entry per CDR3 protein, called by TCRdb with MiXCR from the immunoSEQ multiplex PCR reads. The table shows about 190,000 distinct CDR3 sequences, with approximately 94% occurring only once. Sequencing was done on a sample of CD4+ T cells from PBMCs. The receptors here all came from a human donor in good health. Both conserved end residues are part of each CDR3. D genes are given only for firm matches. A row's size may be missing; if present it is once, few, many or a size class.

J: TRBJ1-2
size: few
V: TRBV3-1
D: TRBD1
DNA: TGTGCCAGCAGCCAAGTCGGGACAGGGGGAGGCTACACCTTC
CDR3: CASSQVGTGGGYTF

J: TRBJ1-1
size: -
V: TRBV5-1
D: TRBD1
DNA: TGCGCCAGCAGCAAGGACAGGGGGCACGTCTTTCGTGGGACTGAAGCTTTCTTT
CDR3: CASSKDRGHVFRGTEAFF

J: TRBJ2-3
size: -
V: TRBV4-3
D: -
DNA: TGCGCCAGCAGCCAAGAAGAGAGGACAGATACGCAGTATTTT
CDR3: CASSQEERTDTQYF

J: TRBJ2-7
size: -
V: TRBV12-3/TRBV12-4
D: TRBD1
DNA: TGTGCCAGCAGTCGACAGGGGGCCTACGAGCAGTACTTC
CDR3: CASSRQGAYEQYF

J: TRBJ2-3
size: -
V: TRBV29-1
D: TRBD2
DNA: TGCAGCGTTGACGGGACTAGCGGGGGGAGCACAGATACGCAGTATTTT
CDR3: CSVDGTSGGSTDTQYF

J: TRBJ2-5
size: -
V: TRBV5-6
D: TRBD1
DNA: TGTGCCAGCAGCCTTCCGGGACAGGGACTCCAAGAGACCCAGTACTTC
CDR3: CASSLPGQGLQETQYF

J: TRBJ1-2
size: -
V: TRBV29-1
D: TRBD1
DNA: TGCAGCCTCACCGGGACAGGGGGCTCTAACTATGGCTACACCTTC
CDR3: CSLTGTGGSNYGYTF

J: TRBJ2-5
size: -
V: TRBV3-1
D: -
DNA: TGTGCCAGCAGCCAAGATTGGAGGAGTGGCCGGGAGACCCAGTACTTC
CDR3: CASSQDWRSGRETQYF

J: TRBJ1-5
size: -
V: TRBV12-3/TRBV12-4
D: -
DNA: TGTGCCAGCAGTTTCGGGTCGGTCGTACAAGGGAATCAGCCCCAGCATTTT
CDR3: CASSFGSVVQGNQPQHF

J: TRBJ1-1
size: -
V: TRBV10-2
D: -
DNA: TGCGCCAGCAGTGAGTGGAACACTGAAGCTTTCTTT
CDR3: CASSEWNTEAFF

J: TRBJ2-1
size: -
V: TRBV19
D: -
DNA: TGTGCCAGTAGTATAGGTGGGGGGCAGGTCAATGAGCAGTTCTTC
CDR3: CASSIGGGQVNEQFF

J: TRBJ2-2
size: -
V: TRBV28
D: -
DNA: TGTGCTGTGGGGACTTCCCACACCGGGGAGCTGTTTTTT
CDR3: CAVGTSHTGELFF

J: TRBJ2-3
size: -
V: TRBV7-2
D: -
DNA: TGTGCCAGCAGCTTCCTCCCCACAGATACGCAGTATTTT
CDR3: CASSFLPTDTQYF

J: TRBJ2-5
size: -
V: TRBV3-1
D: -
DNA: TGTGCCAGCAGCCAAGATAGTAAGACCCAGTACTTC
CDR3: CASSQDSKTQYF

J: TRBJ2-5
size: -
V: TRBV12-3/TRBV12-4
D: -
DNA: TGTGCCAGCAGTTTAAGCGCACTAAAAGAGACCCAGTACTTC
CDR3: CASSLSALKETQYF

J: TRBJ2-3
size: -
V: TRBV29-1
D: -
DNA: TGCAGCGTTGAAGGGCAAGGGCTTTGGGATACGCAGTATTTT
CDR3: CSVEGQGLWDTQYF